The entry that follows covers one T cell receptor (beta chain) sequence. Generated by immunoSEQ multiplex PCR, the TCRdb table keeps only in-frame clones and is missing some. The sample shows 11,000 to 15,000 clones, approximately 88% of them seen only once. This specimen belongs to a study of early stage breast cancer tumors. Overall study: ER+/PR+/HER2- status applied to about 70% of the 16 invasive breast tumors.

Germline-derived CDR1 and CDR2 are SEHNR and FQNEAQ (reference sequence). The CDR3 runs to 11 residues. Deletions cut 2 bases from V and 5 bases from J, with 3 bases between. The clonotype originates from a person between 30 and 45 years old with breast cancer. The chain is built from TRBV7-9 and TRBJ2-5, with no clear D. The sample consisted of normal breast tissue next to the tumor. The CDR3 DNA sequence: TGTGCCAGCAGCTTATTGGAGACCCAGTACTTC. As protein: CASSLLETQYF.